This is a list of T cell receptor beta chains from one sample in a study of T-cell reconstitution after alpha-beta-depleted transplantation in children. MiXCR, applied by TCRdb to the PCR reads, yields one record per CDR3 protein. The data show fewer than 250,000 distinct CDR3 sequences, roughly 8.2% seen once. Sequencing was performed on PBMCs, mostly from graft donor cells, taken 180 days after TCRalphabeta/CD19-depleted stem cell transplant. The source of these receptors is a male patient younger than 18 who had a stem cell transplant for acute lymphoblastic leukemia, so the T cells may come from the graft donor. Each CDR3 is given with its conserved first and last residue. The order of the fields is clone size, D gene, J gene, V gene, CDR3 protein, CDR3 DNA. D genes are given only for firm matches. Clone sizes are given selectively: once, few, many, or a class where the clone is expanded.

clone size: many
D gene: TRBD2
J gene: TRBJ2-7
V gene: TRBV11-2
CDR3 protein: CASSLASGHYEQYF
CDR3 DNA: TGTGCCAGCAGCTTGGCTAGCGGACATTACGAGCAGTACTTC

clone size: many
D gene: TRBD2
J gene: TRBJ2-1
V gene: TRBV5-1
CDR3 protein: CASSYSVAGEAYNEQFF
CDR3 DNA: TGCGCCAGCAGCTATTCCGTAGCGGGAGAGGCTTACAATGAGCAGTTCTTC

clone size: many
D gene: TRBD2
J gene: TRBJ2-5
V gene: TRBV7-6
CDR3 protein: CASGQLAGYQETQYF
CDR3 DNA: TGTGCCAGCGGTCAACTAGCGGGGTACCAAGAGACCCAGTACTTC

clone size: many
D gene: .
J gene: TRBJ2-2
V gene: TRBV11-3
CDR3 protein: CASSLAPLTGELFF
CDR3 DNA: TGTGCCAGCAGCTTAGCCCCACTCACCGGGGAGCTGTTTTTT

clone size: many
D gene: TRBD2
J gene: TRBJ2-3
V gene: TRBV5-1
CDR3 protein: CASSSGTSAADTQYF
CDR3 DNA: TGCGCCAGCAGCAGCGGGACTAGCGCCGCAGATACGCAGTATTTT

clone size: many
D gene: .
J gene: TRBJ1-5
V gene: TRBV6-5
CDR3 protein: CASSPRTVSPQHF
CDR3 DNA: TGTGCCAGCAGTCCTAGGACAGTATCGCCCCAGCATTTT

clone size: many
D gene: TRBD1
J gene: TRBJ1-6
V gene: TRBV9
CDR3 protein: CASSSRTGRGSPLHF
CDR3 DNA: TGTGCCAGCAGCTCCAGGACAGGGCGGGGTTCACCCCTCCACTTT

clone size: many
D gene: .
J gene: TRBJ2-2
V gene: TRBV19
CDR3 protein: CASSMLGTGELFF
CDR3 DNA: TGTGCCAGTAGTATGTTGGGCACCGGGGAGCTGTTTTTT

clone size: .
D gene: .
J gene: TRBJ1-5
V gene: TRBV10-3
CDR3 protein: CAIKGTDNQPQHF
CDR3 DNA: TGTGCCATCAAGGGGACGGACAATCAGCCCCAGCATTTT

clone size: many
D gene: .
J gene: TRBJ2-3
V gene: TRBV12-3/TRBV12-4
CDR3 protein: CASSFNSLTDTQYF
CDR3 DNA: TGTGCCAGCAGTTTCAACAGTCTCACAGATACGCAGTATTTT

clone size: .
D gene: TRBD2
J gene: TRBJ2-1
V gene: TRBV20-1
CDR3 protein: CSARTSGRARNEQFF
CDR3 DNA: TGCAGTGCTCGTACTAGCGGGAGGGCCAGAAATGAGCAGTTCTTC

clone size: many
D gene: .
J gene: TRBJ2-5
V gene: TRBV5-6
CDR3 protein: CASSLGHPEETQYF
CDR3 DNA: TGTGCCAGCAGCTTGGGGCATCCGGAAGAGACCCAGTACTTC

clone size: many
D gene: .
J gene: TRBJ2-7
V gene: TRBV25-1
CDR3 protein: CASSQAAYEQYF
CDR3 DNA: TGTGCCAGCAGTCAAGCGGCCTACGAGCAGTACTTC

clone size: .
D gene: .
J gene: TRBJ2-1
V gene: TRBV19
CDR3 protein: CASSTPSRSSYNEQFF
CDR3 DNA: TGTGCCAGTAGTACGCCTAGCCGGAGCTCCTACAATGAGCAGTTCTTC

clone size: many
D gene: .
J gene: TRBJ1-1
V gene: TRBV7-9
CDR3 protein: CASSFMGGNTEAFF
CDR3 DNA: TGTGCCAGCAGCTTCATGGGGGGCAATACTGAAGCTTTCTTT

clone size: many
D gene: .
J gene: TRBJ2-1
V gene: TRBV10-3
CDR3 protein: CAISRSGNEQFF
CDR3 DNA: TGTGCCATCAGCCGTAGTGGCAATGAGCAGTTCTTC

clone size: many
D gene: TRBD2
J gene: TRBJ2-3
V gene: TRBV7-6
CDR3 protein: CASSSTLGLAGFTDTQYF
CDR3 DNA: TGTGCCAGCAGCTCGACGCTTGGACTAGCGGGGTTCACAGATACGCAGTATTTT

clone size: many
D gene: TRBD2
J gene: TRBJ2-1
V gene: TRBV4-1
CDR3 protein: CASSQDEVGFSGSSYNEQFF
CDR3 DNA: TGCGCCAGCAGCCAAGATGAGGTTGGGTTTAGCGGGAGCTCCTACAATGAGCAGTTCTTC

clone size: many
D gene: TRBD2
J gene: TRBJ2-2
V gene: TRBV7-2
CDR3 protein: CASSLAVANTGELFF
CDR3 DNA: TGTGCCAGCAGCCTAGCGGTTGCGAACACCGGGGAGCTGTTTTTT

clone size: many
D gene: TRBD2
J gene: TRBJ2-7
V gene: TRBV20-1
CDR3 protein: CSAIRTSGIYEQYF
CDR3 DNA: TGCAGTGCCATAAGGACTAGCGGGATATACGAGCAGTACTTC

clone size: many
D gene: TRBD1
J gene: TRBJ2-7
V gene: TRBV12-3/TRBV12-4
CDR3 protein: CASSFRQGTYEQYF
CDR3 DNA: TGTGCCAGCAGTTTTCGACAGGGTACCTACGAGCAGTACTTC

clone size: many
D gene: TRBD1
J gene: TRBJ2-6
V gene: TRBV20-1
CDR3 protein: CSATGQGALGANVLTF
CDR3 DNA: TGCAGTGCTACCGGACAGGGGGCGCTTGGGGCCAACGTCCTGACTTTC

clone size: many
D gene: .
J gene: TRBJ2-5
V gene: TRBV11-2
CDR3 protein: CASSLALGGRETQYF
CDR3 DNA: TGTGCCAGCAGCTTAGCCCTAGGGGGACGGGAGACCCAGTACTTC

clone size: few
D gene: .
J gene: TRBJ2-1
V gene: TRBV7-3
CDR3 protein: CASSVLPWNEQFF
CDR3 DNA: TGTGCCAGCAGCGTCCTCCCTTGGAATGAGCAGTTCTTC

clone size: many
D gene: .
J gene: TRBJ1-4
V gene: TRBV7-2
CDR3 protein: CASSTWGRGNEKLFF
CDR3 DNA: TGTGCCAGCAGCACCTGGGGCAGAGGTAATGAAAAACTGTTTTTT

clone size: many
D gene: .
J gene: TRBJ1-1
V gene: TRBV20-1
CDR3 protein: CSTWVAGNMNTEAFF
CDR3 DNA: TGCAGTACATGGGTGGCAGGCAACATGAACACTGAAGCTTTCTTT

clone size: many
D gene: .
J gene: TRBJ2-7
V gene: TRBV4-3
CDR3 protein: CASNLGRGGQELYEQYF
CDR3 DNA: TGCGCCAGCAACCTCGGCCGCGGGGGACAGGAACTTTACGAGCAGTACTTC

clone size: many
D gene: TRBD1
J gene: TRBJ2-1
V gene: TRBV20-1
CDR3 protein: CSASGQGATSSYNEQFF
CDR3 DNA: TGCAGTGCCTCTGGGCAGGGGGCAACGAGCTCCTACAATGAGCAGTTCTTC

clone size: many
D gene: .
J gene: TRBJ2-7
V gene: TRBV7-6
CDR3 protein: CASSYGPGLYEQYF
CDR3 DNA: TGTGCCAGCAGCTACGGCCCAGGGCTCTACGAGCAGTACTTC

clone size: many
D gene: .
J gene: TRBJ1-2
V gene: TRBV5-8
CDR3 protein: CASSLRARIFYGYTF
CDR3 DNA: TGTGCCAGCAGCCTCCGAGCTAGAATTTTCTATGGCTACACCTTC

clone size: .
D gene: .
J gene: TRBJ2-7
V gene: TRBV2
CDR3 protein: CASRPRSDWTYEQYF
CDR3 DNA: TGTGCCAGCAGACCCCGATCCGACTGGACCTACGAGCAGTACTTC

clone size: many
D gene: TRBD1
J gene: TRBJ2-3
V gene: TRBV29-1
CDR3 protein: CSVGVPGQGGTDTQYF
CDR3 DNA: TGCAGCGTTGGGGTACCGGGACAGGGAGGCACAGATACGCAGTATTTT

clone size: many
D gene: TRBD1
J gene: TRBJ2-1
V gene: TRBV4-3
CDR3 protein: CASSQDRGDRGFF
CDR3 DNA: TGCGCCAGCAGCCAAGATCGGGGGGACAGGGGGTTCTTC

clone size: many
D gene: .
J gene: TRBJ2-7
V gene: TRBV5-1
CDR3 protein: CASSQPHERVNYEQYF
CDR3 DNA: TGCGCCAGCAGCCAACCTCATGAGCGGGTGAACTACGAGCAGTACTTC

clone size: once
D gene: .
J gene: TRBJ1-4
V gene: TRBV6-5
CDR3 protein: CASSYSMDRNEKLFF
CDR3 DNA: TGTGCCAGCAGTTACTCTATGGACAGAAATGAAAAACTGTTTTTT

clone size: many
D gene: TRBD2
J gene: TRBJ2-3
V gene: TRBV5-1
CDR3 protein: CASVQRGYNTDTQYF
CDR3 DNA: TGCGCCAGTGTCCAGCGGGGGTACAACACAGATACGCAGTATTTT

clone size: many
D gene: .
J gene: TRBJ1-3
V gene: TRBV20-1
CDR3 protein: CSARDARAAGNTIYF
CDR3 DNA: TGCAGTGCTAGAGATGCGAGGGCGGCTGGAAACACCATATATTTT

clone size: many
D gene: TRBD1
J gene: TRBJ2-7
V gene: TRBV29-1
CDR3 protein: CSLEDRRLYEQYF
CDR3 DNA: TGCAGCTTAGAGGACAGGCGCCTCTACGAGCAGTACTTC